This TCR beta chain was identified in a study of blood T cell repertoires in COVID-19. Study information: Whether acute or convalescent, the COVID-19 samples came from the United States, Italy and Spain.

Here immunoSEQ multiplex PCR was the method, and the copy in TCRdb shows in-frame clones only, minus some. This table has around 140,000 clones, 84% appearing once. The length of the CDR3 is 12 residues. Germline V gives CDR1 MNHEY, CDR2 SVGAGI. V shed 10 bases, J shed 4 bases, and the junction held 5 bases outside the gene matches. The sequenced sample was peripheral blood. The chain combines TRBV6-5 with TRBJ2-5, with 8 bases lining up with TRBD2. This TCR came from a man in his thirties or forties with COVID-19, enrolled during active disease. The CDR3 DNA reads TGTGCCACCCGGGAGGGCGGAGAGACCCAGTACTTC. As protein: CATREGGETQYF.